Listed below are T cell receptor beta chains from one sample, sequenced in a study of cytomegalovirus exposure and HLA in healthy donors. Generated by immunoSEQ multiplex PCR, the TCRdb table keeps only in-frame clones and is missing some. The sample shows 200,000 to 300,000 clones, 80% to 85% of them seen only once. Sequencing was done on a sample of PBMCs. Receptors originate from a woman in her fifties or sixties in good health and CMV-seropositive. CDR3s include the opening cysteine and the closing phenylalanine or tryptophan. Fields, in order: D gene, clone size, J gene, V gene, CDR3 protein, CDR3 DNA. D genes are given only for firm matches. Clone size is given for some rows only: seen once, a few or many times, or a class if the clone is expanded.

d_gene: NA
abundance: NA
j_gene: TRBJ2-1
v_gene: TRBV5-5
CDR3aa: CASRRDISYNEQFF
CDR3nt: TGTGCCAGCAGGAGAGATATCTCCTACAATGAGCAGTTCTTC

d_gene: NA
abundance: NA
j_gene: TRBJ2-4
v_gene: TRBV10-1
CDR3aa: CASSEAGAKNIQYF
CDR3nt: TGCGCCAGCAGTGAAGCGGGAGCCAAAAACATTCAGTACTTC

d_gene: TRBD2
abundance: NA
j_gene: TRBJ2-1
v_gene: TRBV5-1
CDR3aa: CASSRGGDRWNEQFF
CDR3nt: TGCGCCAGCAGCCGGGGGGGGGACCGTTGGAATGAGCAGTTCTTC

d_gene: TRBD1
abundance: NA
j_gene: TRBJ2-1
v_gene: TRBV19
CDR3aa: CASRIGTGYNEQFF
CDR3nt: TGTGCCAGTAGAATTGGGACAGGGTACAATGAGCAGTTCTTC

d_gene: NA
abundance: NA
j_gene: TRBJ2-7
v_gene: TRBV28
CDR3aa: CASSFVAGRYEQYF
CDR3nt: TGTGCCAGCAGTTTTGTCGCAGGGAGGTACGAGCAGTACTTC

d_gene: NA
abundance: NA
j_gene: TRBJ2-1
v_gene: TRBV9
CDR3aa: CASSPMGGYNEQFF
CDR3nt: TGTGCCAGCAGCCCAATGGGGGGCTACAATGAGCAGTTCTTC

d_gene: TRBD2
abundance: NA
j_gene: TRBJ2-1
v_gene: TRBV4-1
CDR3aa: CASSHPSGRGRDEQFF
CDR3nt: TGCGCCAGCAGCCACCCCAGCGGGAGAGGAAGGGATGAGCAGTTCTTC

d_gene: NA
abundance: NA
j_gene: TRBJ2-2
v_gene: TRBV5-1
CDR3aa: CASSLTQVTGELFF
CDR3nt: TGCGCCAGCAGCTTAACGCAGGTCACCGGGGAGCTGTTTTTT

d_gene: TRBD1
abundance: NA
j_gene: TRBJ2-3
v_gene: TRBV7-9
CDR3aa: CASSFSDRGWADTQYF
CDR3nt: TGTGCCAGCAGCTTTTCGGACAGGGGGTGGGCAGATACGCAGTATTTT

d_gene: NA
abundance: few
j_gene: TRBJ1-3
v_gene: TRBV19
CDR3aa: CASSGGGRTISGNTIYF
CDR3nt: TGTGCCAGTAGTGGCGGGGGACGTACGATCTCTGGAAACACCATATATTTT

d_gene: NA
abundance: NA
j_gene: TRBJ2-7
v_gene: TRBV15
CDR3aa: CATSRGGVGPYEQYF
CDR3nt: TGTGCCACCAGCAGAGGCGGGGTCGGCCCCTACGAGCAGTACTTC

d_gene: NA
abundance: NA
j_gene: TRBJ2-1
v_gene: TRBV7-9
CDR3aa: CASSLPGEQFF
CDR3nt: TGTGCCAGCAGCCTTCCCGGTGAGCAGTTCTTC

d_gene: NA
abundance: NA
j_gene: TRBJ1-5
v_gene: TRBV5-5
CDR3aa: CASSLVWGQGQPQHF
CDR3nt: TGTGCCAGCAGCTTGGTGTGGGGGCAAGGTCAGCCCCAGCATTTT

d_gene: NA
abundance: NA
j_gene: TRBJ1-3
v_gene: TRBV4-1
CDR3aa: CASSQRSDSGNTIYF
CDR3nt: TGCGCCAGCAGCCAGAGAAGCGACTCTGGAAACACCATATATTTT

d_gene: NA
abundance: NA
j_gene: TRBJ2-3
v_gene: TRBV6-1
CDR3aa: CASRRARRRTDTQYF
CDR3nt: TGTGCCAGCAGGAGAGCGAGGCGGCGGACAGATACGCAGTATTTT